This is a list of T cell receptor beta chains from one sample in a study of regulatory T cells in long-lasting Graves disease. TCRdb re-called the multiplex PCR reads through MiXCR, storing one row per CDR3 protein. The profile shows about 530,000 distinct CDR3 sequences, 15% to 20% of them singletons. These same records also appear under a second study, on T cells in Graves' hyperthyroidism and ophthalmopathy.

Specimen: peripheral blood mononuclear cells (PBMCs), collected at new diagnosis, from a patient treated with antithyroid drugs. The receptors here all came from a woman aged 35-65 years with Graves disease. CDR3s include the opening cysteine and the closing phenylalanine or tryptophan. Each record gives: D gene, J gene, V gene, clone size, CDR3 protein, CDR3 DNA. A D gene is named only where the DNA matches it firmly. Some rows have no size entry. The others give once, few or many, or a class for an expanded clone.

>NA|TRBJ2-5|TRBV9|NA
CASSGGAAPVGETQYF
TGTGCCAGCAGCGGGGGTGCAGCCCCGGTCGGGGAGACCCAGTACTTC
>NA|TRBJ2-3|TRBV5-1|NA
CASSKQRNRYTDTQYF
TGCGCCAGCAGCAAGCAACGAAACAGATACACAGATACGCAGTATTTT
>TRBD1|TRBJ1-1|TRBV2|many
CASSATGGTEAFF
TGTGCCAGCAGCGCCACAGGGGGCACTGAAGCTTTCTTT
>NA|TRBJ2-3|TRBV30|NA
CAWTLLADTQYF
TGTGCCTGGACCCTACTAGCAGATACGCAGTATTTT
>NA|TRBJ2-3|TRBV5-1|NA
CASSGSGTSTDTQYF
TGCGCCAGCAGTGGCTCCGGAACTAGCACAGATACGCAGTATTTT
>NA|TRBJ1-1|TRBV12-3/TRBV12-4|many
CASSFNGKNTEAFF
TGTGCCAGCAGTTTTAACGGAAAGAACACTGAAGCTTTCTTT
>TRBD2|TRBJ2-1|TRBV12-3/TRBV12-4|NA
CASSFSLAGNPEQFF
TGTGCCAGCAGTTTTTCCCTAGCGGGAAATCCTGAGCAGTTCTTC
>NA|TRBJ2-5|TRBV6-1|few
CASRYWTAQETQYF
TGTGCCAGCAGATATTGGACAGCACAAGAGACCCAGTACTTC
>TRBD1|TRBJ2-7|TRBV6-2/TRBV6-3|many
CASSEAGTAYEQYF
TGTGCCAGCAGTGAAGCAGGGACAGCCTACGAGCAGTACTTC
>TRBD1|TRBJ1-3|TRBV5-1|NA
CASRGTGGDLSGNTIYF
TGCGCCAGCCGAGGGACAGGAGGTGATTTAAGTGGAAACACCATATATTTT
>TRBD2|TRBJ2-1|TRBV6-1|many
CASSEAVAGYNEQFF
TGTGCCAGCAGTGAAGCTGTAGCGGGTTACAATGAGCAGTTCTTC
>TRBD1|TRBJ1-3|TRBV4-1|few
CASSGTGGGGNTIYF
TGCGCCAGCAGCGGTACAGGGGGTGGTGGAAACACCATATATTTT
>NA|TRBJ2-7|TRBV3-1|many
CASSPTGTFLTYEQYF
TGTGCCAGCAGCCCCACCGGGACTTTTTTAACCTACGAGCAGTACTTC
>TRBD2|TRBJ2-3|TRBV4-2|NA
CASSQGRLAGVPTDTQYF
TGTGCCAGCAGCCAAGGGCGATTAGCGGGGGTACCAACAGATACGCAGTATTTT
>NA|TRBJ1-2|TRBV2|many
CASSNNYGYTF
TGTGCCAGCAGCAATAACTATGGCTACACCTTC
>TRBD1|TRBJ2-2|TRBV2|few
CASSIWDRGGELFF
TGTGCCAGCAGTATTTGGGACAGGGGAGGGGAGCTGTTTTTT
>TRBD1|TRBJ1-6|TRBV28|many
CASYSTGDGGSPLHF
TGTGCCAGTTACTCAACAGGGGATGGGGGTTCACCCCTCCACTTT
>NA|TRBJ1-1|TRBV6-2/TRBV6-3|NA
CASSYDPGTEAFF
TGTGCCAGCAGTTACGACCCGGGAACTGAAGCTTTCTTT
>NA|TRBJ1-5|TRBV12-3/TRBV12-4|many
CASSLNSGREPQHF
TGTGCCAGCAGTCTAAACTCGGGTCGTGAGCCCCAGCATTTT
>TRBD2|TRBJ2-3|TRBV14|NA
CASSQGGLAGLFSPGDTQYF
TGTGCCAGCAGCCAAGGGGGACTAGCGGGACTCTTCTCCCCTGGGGATACGCAGTATTTT
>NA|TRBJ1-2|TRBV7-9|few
CASSLGSLRGLTNYGYTF
TGTGCCAGCAGCCTGGGGTCCCTCAGGGGACTGACTAACTATGGCTACACCTTC
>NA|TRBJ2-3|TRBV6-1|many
CASSNRGRADTQYF
TGTGCCAGCAGTAACCGGGGACGGGCAGATACGCAGTATTTT
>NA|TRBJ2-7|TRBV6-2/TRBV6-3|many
CASSFGRTAGYEQYF
TGTGCCAGCAGTTTCGGGCGGACTGCCGGTTACGAGCAGTACTTC
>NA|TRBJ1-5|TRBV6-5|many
CASSYSGIGGGQPQHF
TGTGCCAGCAGTTACTCCGGGATCGGGGGGGGTCAGCCCCAGCATTTT
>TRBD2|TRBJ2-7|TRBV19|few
CASSRETSGGPYEQYF
TGTGCCAGTAGTAGGGAGACTAGCGGGGGGCCCTACGAGCAGTACTTC
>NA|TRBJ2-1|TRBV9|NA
CASSVGVRGDEQFF
TGTGCCAGCAGCGTAGGGGTAAGGGGTGATGAGCAGTTCTTC
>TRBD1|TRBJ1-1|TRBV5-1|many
CASSLGQGLGEAFF
TGCGCCAGCAGCTTAGGACAGGGCTTGGGTGAAGCTTTCTTT
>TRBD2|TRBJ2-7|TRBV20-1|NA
CSARDGRSYVYEQYF
TGCAGTGCCAGAGACGGGAGGTCTTATGTCTACGAGCAGTACTTC
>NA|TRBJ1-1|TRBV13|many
CASSLRMHGEAFF
TGTGCCAGCAGCTTACGCATGCACGGCGAAGCTTTCTTT
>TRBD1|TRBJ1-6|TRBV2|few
CARGQGVSSPLHF
TGTGCCAGGGGGCAGGGGGTCAGTTCACCCCTCCACTTT
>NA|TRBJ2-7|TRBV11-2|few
CASSLEGLETYEQYF
TGTGCCAGCAGCTTAGAGGGGCTAGAAACCTACGAGCAGTACTTC
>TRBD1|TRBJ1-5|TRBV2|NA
CASSRDREINQPQHF
TGTGCCAGCAGCCGCGACAGGGAGATCAATCAGCCCCAGCATTTT
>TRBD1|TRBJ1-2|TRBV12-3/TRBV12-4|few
CASSPDRGHGYTF
TGTGCCAGCAGTCCGGACAGGGGGCATGGCTACACCTTC
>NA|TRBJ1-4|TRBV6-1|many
CATGRGGIGEKLFF
TGTGCCACCGGCCGTGGAGGGATTGGTGAAAAACTGTTTTTT
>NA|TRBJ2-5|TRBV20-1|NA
CSARAATEGQETQYF
TGCAGTGCTAGAGCCGCCACAGAGGGCCAAGAGACCCAGTACTTC
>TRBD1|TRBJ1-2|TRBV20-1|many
CSAPRTGGPYGYTF
TGCAGTGCGCCACGGACAGGGGGCCCCTATGGCTACACCTTC
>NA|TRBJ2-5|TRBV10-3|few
CAISEGGETQYF
TGTGCCATCAGTGAGGGGGGAGAGACCCAGTACTTC
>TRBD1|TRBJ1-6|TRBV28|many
CASSSGQGASPLHF
TGTGCCAGCAGCTCTGGACAGGGTGCTTCACCCCTCCACTTT
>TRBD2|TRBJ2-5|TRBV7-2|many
CASSARLAGKTQYF
TGTGCCAGCAGCGCCCGACTAGCGGGGAAGACCCAGTACTTC
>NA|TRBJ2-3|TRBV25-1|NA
CASSGASLSTQYF
TGTGCCAGCAGTGGTGCCAGCTTGAGTACGCAGTATTTT
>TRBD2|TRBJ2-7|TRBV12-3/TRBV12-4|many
CASSPLGLAGTYEQYF
TGTGCCAGCAGCCCCCTGGGGCTAGCGGGGACCTACGAGCAGTACTTC
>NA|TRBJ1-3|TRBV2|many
CASSGDTRGYTGNTIYF
TGTGCCAGCAGTGGGGACACCCGGGGCTACACTGGAAACACCATATATTTT
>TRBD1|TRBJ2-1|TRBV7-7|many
CASSLDRVDEQFF
TGTGCTAGCAGCTTAGACAGGGTTGATGAGCAGTTCTTC